This T cell receptor beta chain was identified during a study of shared clonotypes between healthy human individuals. Libraries were prepared by immunoSEQ multiplex PCR; TCRdb keeps only in-frame clonotypes and omits some of them. The table has more than 2 million clones, about 94% seen once. CD45RO-negative, CCR7-positively selected cells formed the naive CD8 fraction, excluding terminally differentiated effector memory CD45RA+ cells. The CDR3 has 12 residues. Germline CDR1 and CDR2: SGHTA and FQGNSA. V was shortened by 5 bases and J by 8 bases, with 10 bases between the two germline ends. The TCR sequence derives from a man between 18 and 29 years old in good health. Some clones in this sample may be carry-over from other donors' samples. This sequence joins TRBV7-2 and TRBJ2-1; TRBD1 is a possible D gene (5 bases). The specimen was naive CD8+ T cells from PBMCs. The chain's CDR3 is CASSMGLDEQFF. CDR3 nucleotide sequence: TGTGCCAGCAGCATGGGGCTGGATGAGCAGTTCTTC.